A single sample gave rise to the 30 T cell receptor beta chains below, sequenced in a study of cytomegalovirus exposure and HLA in healthy donors (dated by TCRdb to 2017 to 2019). Library construction relied on the immunoSEQ multiplex PCR assay. For the multiplex PCR, a mixture combining 60 forward primers for TCR Vbeta segments and 13 reverse primers for TCR Jbeta segments was used. TCRdb re-hosts the immuneACCESS table, in-frame sequences only. Its copies lack some clones; in the studies checked, an unresolved V gene accounts for under half of them, and the cause for the rest is not known. The sample yields under 150,000 clones; 75% to 80% were counted once. Roughly 1% of the sample is in the top ten clones. Sequencing was done on a sample of PBMCs. Receptor source: an older woman in good health and CMV-seronegative.

The chain recombines TRBV28 with TRBJ2-5; D is unclear. The length of the CDR3 is 12 residues. Germline V gives CDR1 MDHEN, CDR2 SYDVKM. Trimming pared 1 base from V and 3 bases from J, leaving 3 bases between. The CDR3: CASSLSEETQYF. DNA for the CDR3: TGTGCCAGCAGTTTATCCGAAGAGACCCAGTACTTC.

J is TRBJ2-7 and V is TRBV18; 7 bases are shared with TRBD1. V dropped 6 bases and J dropped 2; count of bases not matched to a gene: 7. CDR3 length: 14 amino acids. Germline V CDR1 and CDR2: KGHSH, LQKENI. CDR3 nucleotide sequence: TGTGCCAGCTCGCAAAACAGGGGCCCCTACGAGCAGTACTTC. Its protein product is CASSQNRGPYEQYF.

J is TRBJ1-2 and V is TRBV2; TRBD1 matches at 11 bases. This CDR3 contains 14 residues. The trim removed 6 bases at V and 6 bases at J, leaving 6 bases unmatched. The germline V gene encodes CDR1 SNHLY and CDR2 FYNNEI. CDR3 nucleotide sequence: TGTGCCAGCAGGGGGGACAGGGGGATTCATGGCTACACCTTC. This gives the protein CASRGDRGIHGYTF. Together with reference TRBV2 and TRBJ1-2, the CDR3 gives the full variable domain: EPEVTQTPSHQVTQMGQEVILRCVPISNHLYFYWYRQILGQKVEFLVSFYNNEISEKSEIFDDQFSVERPDGSNFTLKIRSTKLEDSAMYFCASRGDRGIHGYTFGSGTRLTVV.

This chain joins TRBV5-1 and TRBJ2-1; no reliable D call. In germline, CDR1 is SGHRS, CDR2 YFSETQ. Trimming shortened V by 3 bases and J by 3 bases, and 13 bases separated the two germline ends. The CDR3 is 15 amino acids. This CDR3 reads CASSSRGSSYNEQFF. In DNA, the CDR3 is TGCGCCAGCAGCTCACGCGGATCTAGCTACAATGAGCAGTTCTTC.

The rearrangement links TRBV14 to TRBJ2-1; TRBD2 aligns across 8 bases. The CDR3 has 17 residues. Losses at the gene ends were 4 bases for V and 3 bases for J; bases not matched to a gene: 11. The germline V gene has CDR1 SGHDN and CDR2 FVKESK. The DNA of the CDR3 is TGTGCCAGCAGCCCCCTAGGGCGACTAGCGAACTACAATGAGCAGTTCTTC. Translated: CASSPLGRLANYNEQFF.

This clone has a handful of counts. This chain joins TRBV19 and TRBJ2-1; 8 nucleotides match TRBD1. The germline V gene encodes CDR1 LNHDA and CDR2 SQIVND (reference sequence). Trimming cost V 3 bases and J 2 bases; bases outside gene matches: 6. The CDR3 runs 16 residues. The chain's CDR3 is CASSIGRQGPYNEQFF. The CDR3 DNA sequence: TGTGCCAGTAGTATTGGGAGACAGGGGCCCTACAATGAGCAGTTCTTC.

The genes are TRBV28 and TRBJ2-7; the match to TRBD2 covers 11 bases. The CDR3 is made up of 17 amino acids. Germline V gene sequence: CDR1 MDHEN, CDR2 SYDVKM. The trim removed 7 bases at V and 5 bases at J, leaving 16 bases unmatched. The CDR3: CASIKGGTSGSFDEQYF. CDR3 nucleotides: TGTGCCAGCATCAAAGGGGGAACTAGCGGGAGTTTCGACGAGCAGTACTTC.

This clone has only a few counts. The CDR3 DNA follows: TGCGCCAGCAGCCTGGGGGACGCGGGGGAAAAACTGTTTTTT. Its translation is CASSLGDAGEKLFF. V and J are TRBV5-1 and TRBJ1-4; a weak D match, TRBD1 (5 bases). V lost 4 bases, J lost 8 bases, and 15 bases lay in between. The germline V gene has CDR1 SGHRS and CDR2 YFSETQ. The CDR3 is made up of 14 amino acids.

V and J are TRBV5-1 and TRBJ1-4; possible D gene TRBD1, 5 bases. The ends were cut back, 7 bases at V and 0 bases at J, with 10 bases in the middle. This CDR3 is 14 amino acids long. Germline CDR1 SGHRS, CDR2 YFSETQ. CDR3 DNA: TGCGCCAGCCAACAGGACGCAACTAATGAAAAACTGTTTTTT. This encodes CASQQDATNEKLFF. Combining the CDR3 with reference TRBV5-1 and TRBJ1-4 gives the whole variable domain KAGVTQTPRYLIKTRGQQVTLSCSPISGHRSVSWYQQTPGQGLQFLFEYFSETQRNKGNFPGRFSGRQFSNSRSEMNVSTLELGDSALYLCASQQDATNEKLFFGSGTQLSVL.

This chain joins TRBV10-1 and TRBJ1-5; 12 bases match TRBD1. The CDR3 has 16 residues. The germline CDR1 and CDR2 sequences are WNHNN and SYGVQD (reference sequence). The trim removed 4 bases at V and 4 bases at J, leaving 5 bases unmatched. The CDR3 DNA is TGCGCCAGCAGTGGAGGGACAGGGGGCGAAAATCAGCCCCAGCATTTT. This encodes CASSGGTGGENQPQHF.

This rearrangement joins TRBV28 to TRBJ1-5, with 11 positions matching TRBD1. Trimming removed 5 bases from V and 7 bases from J; junction bases left unmatched: 7. The CDR3 loop spans 15 amino acids. Germline V lookup: CDR1 MDHEN, CDR2 SYDVKM. The DNA of the CDR3 is TGTGCCAGCAGTCCGACCGGGACAGGGGGACAGCCCCAGCATTTT. This gives the protein CASSPTGTGGQPQHF.

This clone was detected only once. The CDR3 protein is CASTRQGSNEKLFF. The CDR3 coding sequence is TGTGCCAGCACAAGACAGGGATCTAATGAAAAACTGTTTTTT. The J gene is TRBJ1-4, the V gene TRBV2; 7 bases are shared with TRBD1. With V trimmed by 7 bases and J by 3 bases, 5 bases remained unmatched. The CDR3 contains 14 residues. From germline, CDR1 is SNHLY and CDR2 FYNNEI.

Only a few counts were recorded for this clone. The CDR3 bases are TGTGCCAGCAGCCGCCGGGGGGGCAGGGGCTCTGGGGCCAACGTCCTGACTTTC. This codes for CASSRRGGRGSGANVLTF. The V gene is TRBV5-4, the J gene TRBJ2-6, with 8 bases that match TRBD2. This CDR3 is 18 amino acids long. In germline, CDR1 is SGHNT, CDR2 YYREEE (reference sequence). Losses at the gene ends were 4 bases for V and 0 bases for J; bases not matched to a gene: 9.

V is TRBV4-2 and J is TRBJ2-1; tentatively, D is TRBD2 (5 bases). The CDR3 contains 15 residues. V was clipped by 1 base and J by 4 bases, with 11 bases between them. CDR1 and CDR2 from the germline V gene are LGHNA and YNFKEQ. The CDR3 DNA is TGTGCCAGCAGCCAAGCGGGATCAGAATACAATGAGCAGTTCTTC. Its translation is CASSQAGSEYNEQFF.

The rearrangement joins TRBV6-1 to TRBJ2-2; TRBD2 matches 8 bases. Looked up from germline, CDR1 is MNHNS and CDR2 is SASEGT. The J segment lost 4 bases and the V segment lost 4 bases, leaving 5 bases of the junction unmatched. The length of the CDR3 is 15 residues. Written as DNA, the CDR3 is TGTGCCAGCAGTGCATCGGGAGGGCCCACCGGGGAGCTGTTTTTT. It specifies CASSASGGPTGELFF.

CDR3 nucleotide sequence: TGTGCCAGCAGTACCCCCCTGACTAGTAATGAGCAGTTCTTC. Its translation is CASSTPLTSNEQFF. The chain joins TRBV28 to TRBJ2-1; weak D call: TRBD2 (6 bases). The ends were cut back, 5 bases at V and 7 bases at J, with 15 bases in the middle. This CDR3 region has 14 residues. Germline assignment: CDR1 MDHEN and CDR2 SYDVKM.

CDR3 DNA: TGTGCCAGCAGCTTAGAGACAGGGAAGGACCGGTACGATCAGCCCCAGCATTTT. The encoded protein is CASSLETGKDRYDQPQHF. The chain uses TRBV2 and TRBJ1-5; TRBD1 aligns across 7 bases. This CDR3 comprises 18 residues. V shed 6 bases and J 5 bases; nucleotides not matched to a gene: 19. The germline gives CDR1 SNHLY, CDR2 FYNNEI.

The V call is TRBV11-3, the J call TRBJ2-5, with D uncertain. The end of the DNA aligns better with TRBJ2-7, so the J call may be wrong. From germline, CDR1 is SGHNT and CDR2 YENEEA. CDR3 length: 13 amino acids. The CDR3: CAIPRRADYEQYF. The CDR3, as DNA: TGTGCCATCCCGCGTCGGGCAGACTACGAGCAGTACTTC.

The V call is TRBV30, the J call TRBJ1-1; weak D call: TRBD1 (6 bases). CDR1 is GTSNPN and CDR2 is SVGIG in the germline V gene (reference sequence). With 4 bases removed from V and 11 bases from J, the gap between germline ends came to 23 bases. The CDR3 sequence is 14 residues long. Here the CDR3 reads CAWIPLTAAQGAFF. The CDR3 DNA is TGTGCCTGGATCCCCTTGACAGCGGCCCAGGGGGCTTTCTTT. Based on the CDR3 plus reference TRBV30 and TRBJ1-1, the full variable domain is SQTIHQWPATLVQPVGSPLSLECTVEGTSNPNLYWYRQAAGRGLQLLFYSVGIGQISSEVPQNLSASRPQDRQFILSSKKLLLSDSGFYLCAWIPLTAAQGAFFGQGTRLTVV.

Here the CDR3 DNA reads TGTGCCAGCAGTGAGAACAGGGGCACAGATACGCAGTATTTT. As protein: CASSENRGTDTQYF. V gene TRBV6-1 combines with J gene TRBJ2-3; D perhaps matches TRBD1 (6 bases). The CDR3 totals 14 residues. V was pared by 3 bases and J by 1 base, with 8 bases between. Looked up from germline, CDR1 is MNHNS and CDR2 is SASEGT.

The genes are TRBV29-1 and TRBJ2-3, with 10 bases lining up with TRBD2. From germline, CDR1 is SQVTM and CDR2 ANQGSEA. This CDR3 has 15 residues. V gave up 0 bases and J gave up 5 bases; unmatched junction bases: 5. The CDR3 protein is CSVEEAGGPIDTQYF. CDR3 bases: TGCAGCGTTGAAGAAGCGGGAGGGCCCATAGATACGCAGTATTTT.

This chain links TRBV7-3 with TRBJ1-2, with TRBD1 matching 9 bases. The CDR3 runs to 14 residues. J was trimmed by 8 bases and V by 6 bases; bases with no gene match: 10. CDR1 and CDR2 (germline): SGHTA, FQGTGA. The CDR3 nucleotides read TGTGCCAGCAGTATTACAGGGGGCGCCGGGGGCTACACCTTC. Amino acids: CASSITGGAGGYTF.

The J gene is TRBJ2-3, the V gene TRBV28, with D uncertain. V was trimmed by 8 bases and J by 2 bases, leaving 11 bases between them. The CDR3 runs 13 residues. Looked up from germline, CDR1 is MDHEN and CDR2 is SYDVKM. The CDR3 spells CASYEQFTDTQYF. CDR3 in DNA: TGTGCCAGCTATGAACAGTTCACAGATACGCAGTATTTT.

In its sample, this clone was seen a few times. The rearrangement uses TRBV5-8 and TRBJ2-5; 7 nucleotides align to TRBD2. The ends lost 2 bases at V and 5 bases at J; junction bases unmatched: 9. The CDR3 consists of 15 residues. Germline loops: CDR1 SGHTS, CDR2 YDEGEE. The CDR3 protein is CASSLRPGRRETQYF. In DNA, the CDR3 is TGTGCCAGCAGCTTAAGACCCGGGAGGCGGGAGACCCAGTACTTC.

This chain uses TRBV5-1 with TRBJ1-2; 7 positions agree with TRBD1. CDR3 length: 15 residues. J gave up 8 bases and V 5 bases, and 15 bases lay outside the gene matches. Looked up from germline, CDR1 is SGHRS and CDR2 is YFSETQ. The CDR3 bases are TGCGCCAGCAGGGGGGAGAATGAGGGGGCGTTCGGCTACACCTTC. Translated: CASRGENEGAFGYTF.

V usage is TRBV28 and J usage is TRBJ1-2; D is possibly TRBD1 (5 bases). Trimming removed 5 bases at V and 8 bases at J, with 21 bases between. Germline assignment: CDR1 MDHEN and CDR2 SYDVKM. The CDR3 is 15 amino acids. The CDR3 here is CASSPSAGGILGYTF. In DNA, the CDR3 is TGTGCCAGCAGTCCATCGGCCGGGGGGATTCTGGGCTACACCTTC.

The chain carries TRBV4-2 and TRBJ2-3, with 11 bases identical to TRBD2. The CDR3 is 17 amino acids. Germline-derived CDR1 and CDR2 are LGHNA and YNFKEQ. Germline trimming cut 1 base from V and 5 bases from J; bases unmatched to any gene: 8. The CDR3 reads CASSQGLSSGRKDTQYF. The CDR3 nucleotides read TGTGCCAGCAGCCAAGGGCTGTCTAGCGGGAGGAAAGATACGCAGTATTTT.

This clone was found a few times. The chain uses TRBV4-1 and TRBJ2-2, with TRBD2 matching over 14 bases. The CDR3 consists of 19 residues. Germline loops: CDR1 MGHRA, CDR2 YSYEKL. V lost 5 bases to trimming and J lost 1 base; unmatched junction nucleotides: 9. CDR3 region: CASSRGLAGGSKNTGELFF. The CDR3 nucleotides are TGCGCCAGCAGCAGAGGACTAGCGGGAGGATCGAAGAACACCGGGGAGCTGTTTTTT.

Notes on this clone: One junction end disagrees with the germline gene, perhaps due to a read error. This sample also contains other DNA sequences that code for the same CDR3. V gene TRBV7-6 combines with J gene TRBJ2-7; maybe TRBD1 (6 bases). The length of the CDR3 is 13 residues. Per germline, CDR1 SGHVS and CDR2 FNYEAQ. This CDR3 reads CASGSGGHYEQYF. The CDR3 bases are TGCGCCAGCGGCTCTGGGGGCCATTACGAGCAGTACTTC.

The V gene is TRBV19, the J gene TRBJ2-2, with a possible D match to TRBD2 (6 bases). Trimming took 8 bases from V and 6 from J, leaving 7 bases between them. From germline, CDR1 is LNHDA and CDR2 SQIVND (reference sequence). This CDR3 spans 11 amino acids. The CDR3 DNA reads as TGTGCCAGTGGGGGGTCCGGGGAGCTGTTTTTT. This sequence encodes CASGGSGELFF.